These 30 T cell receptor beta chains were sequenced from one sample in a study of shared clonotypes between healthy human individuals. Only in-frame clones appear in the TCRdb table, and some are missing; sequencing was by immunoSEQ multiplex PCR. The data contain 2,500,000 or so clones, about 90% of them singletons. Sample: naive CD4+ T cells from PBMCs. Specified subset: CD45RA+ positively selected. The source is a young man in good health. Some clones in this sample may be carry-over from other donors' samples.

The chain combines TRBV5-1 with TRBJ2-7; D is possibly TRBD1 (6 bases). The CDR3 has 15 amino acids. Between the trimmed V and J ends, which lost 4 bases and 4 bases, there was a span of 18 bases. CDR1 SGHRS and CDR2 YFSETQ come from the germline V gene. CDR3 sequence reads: CASSPLQGILYEQYF. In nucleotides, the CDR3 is TGCGCCAGCAGCCCCTTACAGGGTATTCTGTACGAGCAGTACTTC.

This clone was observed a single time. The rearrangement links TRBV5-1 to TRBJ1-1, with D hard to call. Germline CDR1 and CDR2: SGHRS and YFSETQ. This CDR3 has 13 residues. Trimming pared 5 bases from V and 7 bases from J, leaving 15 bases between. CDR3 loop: CASRMGWADEAFF. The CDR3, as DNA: TGCGCCAGCAGAATGGGCTGGGCAGATGAAGCTTTCTTT.

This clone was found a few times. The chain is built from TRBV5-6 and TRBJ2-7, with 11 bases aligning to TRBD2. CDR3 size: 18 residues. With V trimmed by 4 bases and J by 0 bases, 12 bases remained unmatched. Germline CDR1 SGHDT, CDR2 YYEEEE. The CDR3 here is CASSPTTLTSGSSYEQYF. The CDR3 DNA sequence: TGTGCCAGCAGCCCGACTACCCTTACTAGCGGGAGCTCCTACGAGCAGTACTTC. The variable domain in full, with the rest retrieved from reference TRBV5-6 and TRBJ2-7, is DAGVTQSPTHLIKTRGQQVTLRCSPKSGHDTVSWYQQALGQGPQFIFQYYEEEERQRGNFPDRFSGHQFPNYSSELNVNALLLGDSALYLCASSPTTLTSGSSYEQYFGPGTRLTVT.

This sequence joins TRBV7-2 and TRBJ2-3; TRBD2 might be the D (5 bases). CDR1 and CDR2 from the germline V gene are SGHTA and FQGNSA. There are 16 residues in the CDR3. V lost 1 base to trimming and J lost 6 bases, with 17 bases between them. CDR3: CASSLVGSRGPDTQYF. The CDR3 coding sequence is TGTGCCAGCAGCTTAGTAGGCTCTAGAGGGCCGGATACGCAGTATTTT.

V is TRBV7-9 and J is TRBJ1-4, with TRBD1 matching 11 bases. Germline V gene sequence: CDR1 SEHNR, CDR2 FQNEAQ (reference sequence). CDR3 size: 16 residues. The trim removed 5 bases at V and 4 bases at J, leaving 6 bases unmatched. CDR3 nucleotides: TGTGCCAGCAGCCCCGGACAGGGGGCATATAATGAAAAACTGTTTTTT. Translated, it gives CASSPGQGAYNEKLFF.

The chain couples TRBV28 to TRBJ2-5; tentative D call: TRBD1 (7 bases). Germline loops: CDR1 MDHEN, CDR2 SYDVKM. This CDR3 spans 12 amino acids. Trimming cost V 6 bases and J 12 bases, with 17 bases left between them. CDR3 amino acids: CASSPRQGGEYF. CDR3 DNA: TGTGCCAGCAGCCCCAGACAGGGCGGGGAGTACTTC.

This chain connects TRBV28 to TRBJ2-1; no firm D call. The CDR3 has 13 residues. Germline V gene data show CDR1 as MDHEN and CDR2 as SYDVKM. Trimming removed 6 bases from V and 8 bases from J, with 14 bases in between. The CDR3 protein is CASRARPKDEQFF. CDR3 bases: TGTGCCAGCAGAGCTAGGCCCAAAGATGAGCAGTTCTTC.

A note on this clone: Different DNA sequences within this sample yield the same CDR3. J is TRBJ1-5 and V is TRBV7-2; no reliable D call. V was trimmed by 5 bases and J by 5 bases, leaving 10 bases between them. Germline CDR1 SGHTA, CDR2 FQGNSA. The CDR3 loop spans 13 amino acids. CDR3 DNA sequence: TGTGCCAGCAGCCTCACGGGAGATCAGCCCCAGCATTTT. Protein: CASSLTGDQPQHF. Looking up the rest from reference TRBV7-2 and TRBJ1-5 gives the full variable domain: GAGVSQSPSNKVTEKGKDVELRCDPISGHTALYWYRQSLGQGLEFLIYFQGNSAPDKSGLPSDRFSAERTGGSVSTLTIQRTQQEDSAVYLCASSLTGDQPQHFGDGTRLSIL.

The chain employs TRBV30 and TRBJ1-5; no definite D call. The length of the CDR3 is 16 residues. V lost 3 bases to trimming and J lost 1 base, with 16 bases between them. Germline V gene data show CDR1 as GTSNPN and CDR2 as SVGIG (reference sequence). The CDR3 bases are TGTGCCTGGAGCCCCCTTGGGTGGCAGAGCAATCAGCCCCAGCATTTT. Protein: CAWSPLGWQSNQPQHF.

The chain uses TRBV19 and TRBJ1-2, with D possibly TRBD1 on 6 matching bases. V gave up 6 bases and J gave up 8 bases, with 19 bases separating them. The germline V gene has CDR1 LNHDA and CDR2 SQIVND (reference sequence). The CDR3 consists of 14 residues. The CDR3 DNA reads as TGTGCCAGTAGGGATGTGATGGGGGGCGGCGGCTACACCTTC. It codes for CASRDVMGGGGYTF.

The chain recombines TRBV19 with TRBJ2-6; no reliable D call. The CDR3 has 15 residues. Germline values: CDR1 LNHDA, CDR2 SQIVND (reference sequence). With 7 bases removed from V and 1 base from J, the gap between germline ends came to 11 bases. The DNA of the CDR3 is TGTGCCAGTAAAACAGCGAGATCTGGGGCCAACGTCCTGACTTTC. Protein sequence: CASKTARSGANVLTF.

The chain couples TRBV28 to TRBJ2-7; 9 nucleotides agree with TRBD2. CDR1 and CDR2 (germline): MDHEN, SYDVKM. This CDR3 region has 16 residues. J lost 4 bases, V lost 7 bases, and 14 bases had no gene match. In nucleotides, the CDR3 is TGTGCCAGCACCCCAAGTGGGGCGGGAGGGCCGTACGAGCAGTACTTC. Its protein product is CASTPSGAGGPYEQYF.

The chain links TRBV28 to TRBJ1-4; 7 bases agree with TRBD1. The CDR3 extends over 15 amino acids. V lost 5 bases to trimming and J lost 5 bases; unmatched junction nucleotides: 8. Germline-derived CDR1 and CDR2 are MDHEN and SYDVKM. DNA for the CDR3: TGTGCCAGCAGTGCGCCGGGACAGCTAAATGAAAAACTGTTTTTT. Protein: CASSAPGQLNEKLFF.

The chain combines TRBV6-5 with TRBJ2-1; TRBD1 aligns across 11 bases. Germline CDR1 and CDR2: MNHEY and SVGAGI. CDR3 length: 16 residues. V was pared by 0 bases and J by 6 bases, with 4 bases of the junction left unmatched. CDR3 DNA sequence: TGTGCCAGCAGTTACTCGGGGACAGGGGGTCGCAATGAGCAGTTCTTC. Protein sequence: CASSYSGTGGRNEQFF.

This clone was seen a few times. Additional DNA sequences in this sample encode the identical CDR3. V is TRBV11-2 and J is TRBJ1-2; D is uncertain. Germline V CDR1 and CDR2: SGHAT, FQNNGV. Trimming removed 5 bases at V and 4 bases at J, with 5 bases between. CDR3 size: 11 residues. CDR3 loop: CASSPGYGYTF. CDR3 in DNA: TGTGCCAGCAGCCCGGGCTATGGCTACACCTTC.

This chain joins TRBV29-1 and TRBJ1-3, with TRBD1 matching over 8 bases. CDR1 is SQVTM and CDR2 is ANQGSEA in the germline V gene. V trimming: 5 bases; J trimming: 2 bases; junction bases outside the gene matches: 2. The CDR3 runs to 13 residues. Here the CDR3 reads CSVRQGPGNTIYF. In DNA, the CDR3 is TGCAGCGTTCGACAGGGGCCTGGAAACACCATATATTTT.

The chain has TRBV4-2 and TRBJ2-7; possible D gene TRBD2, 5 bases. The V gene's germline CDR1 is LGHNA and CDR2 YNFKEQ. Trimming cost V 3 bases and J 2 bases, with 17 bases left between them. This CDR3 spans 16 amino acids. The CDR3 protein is CASSQGDRDFPYEQYF. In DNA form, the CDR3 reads TGTGCCAGCAGCCAGGGCGACCGGGATTTCCCCTACGAGCAGTACTTC.

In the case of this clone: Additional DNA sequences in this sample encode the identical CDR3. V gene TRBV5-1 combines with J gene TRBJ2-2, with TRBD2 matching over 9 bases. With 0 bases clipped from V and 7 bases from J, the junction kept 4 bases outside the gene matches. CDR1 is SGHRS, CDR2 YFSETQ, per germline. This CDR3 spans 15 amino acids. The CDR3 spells CASSLALAGSGELFF. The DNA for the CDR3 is TGCGCCAGCAGCTTGGCCCTAGCGGGAAGCGGGGAGCTGTTTTTT.

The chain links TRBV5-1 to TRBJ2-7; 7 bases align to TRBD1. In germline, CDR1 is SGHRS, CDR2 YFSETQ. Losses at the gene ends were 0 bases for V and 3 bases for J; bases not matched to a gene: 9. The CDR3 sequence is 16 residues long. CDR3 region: CASSLVLGNRGYEQYF. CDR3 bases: TGCGCCAGCAGCTTGGTCCTCGGTAACAGGGGCTACGAGCAGTACTTC.

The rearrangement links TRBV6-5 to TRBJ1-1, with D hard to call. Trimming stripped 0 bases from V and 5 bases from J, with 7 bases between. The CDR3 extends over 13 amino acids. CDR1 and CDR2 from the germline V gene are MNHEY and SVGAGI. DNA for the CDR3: TGTGCCAGCAGTTACTCCTCCCCGACTGAAGCTTTCTTT. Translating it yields CASSYSSPTEAFF.

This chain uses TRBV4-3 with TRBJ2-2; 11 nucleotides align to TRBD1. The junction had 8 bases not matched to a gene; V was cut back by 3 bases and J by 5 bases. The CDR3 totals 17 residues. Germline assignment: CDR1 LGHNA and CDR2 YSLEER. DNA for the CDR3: TGCGCCAGCAGCCAGGACAGGGGGCTGACGGGAACCGGGGAGCTGTTTTTT. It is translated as CASSQDRGLTGTGELFF.

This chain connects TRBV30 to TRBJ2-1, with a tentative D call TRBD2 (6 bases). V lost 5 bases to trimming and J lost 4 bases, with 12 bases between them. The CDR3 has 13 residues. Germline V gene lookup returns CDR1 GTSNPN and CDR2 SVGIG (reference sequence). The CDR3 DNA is TGTGCCTGGGGGGGACTTGTGTACAATGAGCAGTTCTTC. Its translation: CAWGGLVYNEQFF.

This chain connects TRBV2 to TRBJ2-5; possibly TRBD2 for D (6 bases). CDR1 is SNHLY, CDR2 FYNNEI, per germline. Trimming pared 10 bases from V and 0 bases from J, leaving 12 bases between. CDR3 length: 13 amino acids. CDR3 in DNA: TGTGCCACCTCGGGACTTTACCAAGAGACCCAGTACTTC. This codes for CATSGLYQETQYF.

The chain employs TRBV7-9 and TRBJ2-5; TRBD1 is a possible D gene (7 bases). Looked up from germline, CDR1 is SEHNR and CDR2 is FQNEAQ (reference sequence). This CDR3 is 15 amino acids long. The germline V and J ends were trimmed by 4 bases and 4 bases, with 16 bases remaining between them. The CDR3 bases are TGTGCCAGCAGCTCCAACAGGGGAGGTAGAGAGACCCAGTACTTC. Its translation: CASSSNRGGRETQYF.

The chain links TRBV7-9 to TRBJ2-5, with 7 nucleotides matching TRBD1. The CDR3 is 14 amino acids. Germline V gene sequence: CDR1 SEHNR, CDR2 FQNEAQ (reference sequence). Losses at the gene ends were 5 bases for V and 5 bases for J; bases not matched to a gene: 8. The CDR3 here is CASSPGQTMETQYF. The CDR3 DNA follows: TGTGCCAGCAGCCCGGGACAGACTATGGAGACCCAGTACTTC.

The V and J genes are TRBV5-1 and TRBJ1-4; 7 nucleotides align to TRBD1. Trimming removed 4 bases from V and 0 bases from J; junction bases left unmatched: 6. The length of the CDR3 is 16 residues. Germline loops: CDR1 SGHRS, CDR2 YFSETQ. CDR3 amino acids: CASSMGQTTTNEKLFF. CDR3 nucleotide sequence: TGCGCCAGCAGCATGGGACAGACGACAACTAATGAAAAACTGTTTTTT.

DNA for the CDR3: TGTGCCAGCAGCCCACTTGGGACTAGCGGGATCTACGAGCAGTACTTC. As protein: CASSPLGTSGIYEQYF. The chain joins TRBV7-3 to TRBJ2-7, with TRBD2 matching over 13 bases. V lost 5 bases to trimming and J lost 3 bases; unmatched junction nucleotides: 7. CDR3 length equals 16 residues. The germline CDR1 and CDR2 sequences are SGHTA and FQGTGA. The variable domain in full, with the rest retrieved from reference TRBV7-3 and TRBJ2-7, is GAGVSQTPSNKVTEKGKYVELRCDPISGHTALYWYRQSLGQGPEFLIYFQGTGAADDSGLPNDRFFAVRPEGSVSTLKIQRTERGDSAVYLCASSPLGTSGIYEQYFGPGTRLTVT.

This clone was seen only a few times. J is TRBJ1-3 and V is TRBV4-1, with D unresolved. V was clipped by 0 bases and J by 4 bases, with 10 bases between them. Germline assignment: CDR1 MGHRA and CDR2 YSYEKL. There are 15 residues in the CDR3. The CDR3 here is CASSQDYPEGNTIYF. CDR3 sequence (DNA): TGCGCCAGCAGCCAAGATTATCCTGAGGGAAACACCATATATTTT.

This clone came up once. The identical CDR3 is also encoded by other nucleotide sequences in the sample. The CDR3 region has the DNA TGCAGTGCTAGATTAGTGGAGCAGTACTTC. Its translation: CSARLVEQYF. The chain is built from TRBV20-1 and TRBJ2-7; D gene unclear. The germline gives CDR1 DFQATT, CDR2 SNEGSKA (reference sequence). The V end was cut by 2 bases, the J end by 7 bases, with 6 bases between. CDR3 length equals 10 residues.

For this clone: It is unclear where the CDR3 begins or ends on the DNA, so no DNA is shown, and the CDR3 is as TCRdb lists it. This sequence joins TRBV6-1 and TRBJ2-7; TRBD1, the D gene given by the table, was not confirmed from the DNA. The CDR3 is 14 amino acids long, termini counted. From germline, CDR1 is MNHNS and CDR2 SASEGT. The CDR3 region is CASSEVGQGAEEYF.